These 31 T cell receptor beta chains were all obtained from the same sample, sequenced in a study of cytomegalovirus exposure and HLA in healthy donors. With 60 Vbeta and 13 Jbeta primers, the PCR was carried out. The protocol was immunoSEQ multiplex PCR, while the TCRdb copy is restricted to in-frame clones and leaves out a portion. The sample lists around 130,000 clones; more than 75% were seen once. Source material: PBMCs. The source of these receptors is a man between 35 and 55 years old in good health and CMV-seronegative.

V and J are TRBV14 and TRBJ2-7; the D gene is possibly TRBD2 (5 bases). This CDR3 has 14 amino acids. V shed 1 base and J shed 7 bases, with 14 bases lying between them. CDR1 and CDR2 from the germline V gene are SGHDN and FVKESK. The CDR3 here is CASSQVGPTGEQYF. DNA for the CDR3: TGTGCCAGCAGCCAAGTCGGGCCCACGGGGGAGCAGTACTTC.

The chain couples TRBV19 to TRBJ2-7; 9 bases line up with TRBD1. Trimming removed 6 bases from V and 1 base from J; junction bases left unmatched: 10. Germline V lookup: CDR1 LNHDA, CDR2 SQIVND (reference sequence). The CDR3 length is 16 residues. CDR3 DNA sequence: TGTGCCAGTAGCCAGGGACAGGGTCTCAAATCCTACGAGCAGTACTTC. Amino acids: CASSQGQGLKSYEQYF.

The rearrangement joins TRBV6-4 to TRBJ2-3, with TRBD2 matching over 11 bases. The CDR3 length is 16 residues. Germline CDR1 and CDR2: MRHNA and SNTAGT. Germline trimming cut 2 bases from V and 6 bases from J; bases unmatched to any gene: 7. In DNA, the CDR3 is TGTGCCAGCAGTGACCACGGGACTAGCGGAGGGGATACGCAGTATTTT. This codes for CASSDHGTSGGDTQYF.

This clone has just a few counts. The CDR3 sequence: CASSGDRADYEQYF. The DNA for the CDR3 is TGCGCCAGCAGCGGCGACAGGGCTGACTACGAGCAGTACTTC. The rearrangement joins TRBV5-1 to TRBJ2-7; 7 positions agree with TRBD1. The CDR3 has 14 amino acids. V shed 4 bases, J shed 3 bases, and the junction held 7 bases outside the gene matches. The V gene's germline CDR1 is SGHRS and CDR2 YFSETQ.

The chain combines TRBV27 with TRBJ2-7; D may be TRBD1 (5 bases). CDR3 length: 14 residues. Germline lookup yields CDR1 MNHEY and CDR2 SMNVEV (reference sequence). Trimming pared 2 bases from V and 5 bases from J, leaving 13 bases between. The chain's CDR3 is CASSLITGANEQYF. DNA of the CDR3: TGTGCCAGCAGTTTAATAACAGGAGCCAACGAGCAGTACTTC.

The gene calls are TRBV27 and TRBJ2-7, with a tentative D call TRBD2 (5 bases). V lost 5 bases to trimming and J lost 2 bases, with 19 bases between them. CDR1 MNHEY and CDR2 SMNVEV come from the germline V gene (reference sequence). CDR3 length equals 16 residues. The DNA for the CDR3 is TGTGCCAGCAGTGTGAGCAGAAGGCCTAGCCCCTACGAGCAGTACTTC. Translated: CASSVSRRPSPYEQYF.

This chain connects TRBV5-1 to TRBJ2-3, with D unclear. CDR1 and CDR2 (germline): SGHRS, YFSETQ. This CDR3 has 14 residues. With 4 bases removed from V and 4 bases from J, the gap between germline ends came to 13 bases. CDR3 sequence: CASSPDGGSDTQYF. Here the CDR3 DNA reads TGCGCCAGCAGCCCTGACGGCGGCTCAGATACGCAGTATTTT.

The chain combines TRBV7-7 with TRBJ2-1; 12 bases align to TRBD2. The germline gives CDR1 SSHAT, CDR2 FNYEAQ (reference sequence). V lost 7 bases, J lost 5 bases, and 12 bases stayed unmatched. The CDR3 runs 17 residues. CDR3 residues: CASIKKRTSGENNEQFF. The DNA of the CDR3 is TGTGCCAGCATCAAAAAAAGGACTAGCGGGGAGAACAATGAGCAGTTCTTC.

This clone came up a few times. Here the CDR3 reads CASSLGGGEETQYF. The CDR3 coding sequence is TGTGCCAGCAGCTTGGGTGGCGGGGAGGAGACCCAGTACTTC. The chain links TRBV5-6 to TRBJ2-5; tentative D call: TRBD2 (6 bases). V lost 0 bases, J lost 5 bases, and 11 bases lay in between. Per the germline V gene, CDR1 is SGHDT and CDR2 is YYEEEE. The CDR3 covers 14 residues. Looking up the rest from reference TRBV5-6 and TRBJ2-5 gives the full variable domain: DAGVTQSPTHLIKTRGQQVTLRCSPKSGHDTVSWYQQALGQGPQFIFQYYEEEERQRGNFPDRFSGHQFPNYSSELNVNALLLGDSALYLCASSLGGGEETQYFGPGTRLLVL.

The chain uses TRBV5-4 and TRBJ1-2; the match to TRBD1 covers 9 bases. Looked up from germline, CDR1 is SGHNT and CDR2 is YYREEE (reference sequence). Losses at the gene ends were 3 bases for V and 4 bases for J; bases not matched to a gene: 10. CDR3 length equals 16 residues. DNA of the CDR3: TGTGCCAGCAGCTGGTCTTGGACAGGGGATGGCTATGGCTACACCTTC. Protein product: CASSWSWTGDGYGYTF. The whole variable domain, remainder taken from reference TRBV5-4 and TRBJ1-2, is ETGVTQSPTHLIKTRGQQVTLRCSSQSGHNTVSWYQQALGQGPQFIFQYYREEENGRGNFPPRFSGLQFPNYSSELNVNALELDDSALYLCASSWSWTGDGYGYTFGSGTRLTVV.

The rearrangement uses TRBV5-1 and TRBJ2-1, with 8 bases identical to TRBD1. CDR1 is SGHRS and CDR2 is YFSETQ in the germline V gene. This CDR3 has 14 residues. After removal of 6 bases from V and 4 bases from J, the junction contained 6 bases not matched to a gene. This CDR3 is CASTQTGGYNEQFF. The CDR3 DNA follows: TGCGCCAGCACGCAAACAGGGGGATACAATGAGCAGTTCTTC.

The V gene is TRBV4-1, the J gene TRBJ2-5, with TRBD2 matching 9 bases. The CDR3 sequence is 16 residues long. The germline gives CDR1 MGHRA, CDR2 YSYEKL. The ends lost 0 bases at V and 6 bases at J; junction bases unmatched: 8. The CDR3: CASSQEGGGAPQTQYF. Here the CDR3 DNA reads TGCGCCAGCAGCCAAGAAGGCGGGGGGGCCCCACAGACCCAGTACTTC.

The chain carries TRBV28 and TRBJ2-5; 9 positions agree with TRBD1. V was pared by 3 bases and J by 5 bases, with 7 bases of the junction left unmatched. The germline gives CDR1 MDHEN, CDR2 SYDVKM. The CDR3 is 15 residues long. The CDR3 sequence: CASSLFWTGAETQYF. Here the CDR3 DNA reads TGTGCCAGCAGTTTGTTTTGGACAGGGGCCGAGACCCAGTACTTC.

This clone has a single count. The V gene is TRBV4-2, the J gene TRBJ2-5; TRBD2 is a possible D gene (6 bases). The germline CDR1 and CDR2 sequences are LGHNA and YNFKEQ. This CDR3 has 16 residues. Trimming stripped 1 base from V and 5 bases from J, with 17 bases between. DNA of the CDR3: TGTGCCAGCAGCCAAGTTGCTAGCGCCCCGCAGGAGACCCAGTACTTC. It is translated as CASSQVASAPQETQYF.

This sequence joins TRBV2 and TRBJ2-1; a possible D gene is TRBD2 (6 bases). Trimming pared 0 bases from V and 15 bases from J, leaving 15 bases between. CDR3 length equals 13 residues. Per the germline V gene, CDR1 is SNHLY and CDR2 is FYNNEI. In DNA, the CDR3 is TGTGCCAGCAGTGAAGCGCTTTGGGGGGAGGTGTTCTTC. Amino acids: CASSEALWGEVFF.

The chain joins TRBV27 to TRBJ2-1, with 7 bases identical to TRBD2. The germline V gene encodes CDR1 MNHEY and CDR2 SMNVEV (reference sequence). V was pared by 4 bases and J by 14 bases, with 11 bases of the junction left unmatched. The CDR3 loop spans 13 amino acids. CDR3 coding DNA: TGTGCCAGCAGTTCATATAGCGGAGGGAGGGAGTTCTTC. Protein product: CASSSYSGGREFF.

This clone showed up just once. V is TRBV27 and J is TRBJ2-1; 7 bases line up with TRBD2. With 7 bases clipped from V and 6 bases from J, the junction kept 12 bases outside the gene matches. The CDR3 is made up of 15 amino acids. Germline assignment: CDR1 MNHEY and CDR2 SMNVEV (reference sequence). The CDR3 protein is CASMGVGGGGNEQFF. Here the CDR3 DNA reads TGTGCCAGCATGGGGGTGGGAGGCGGGGGCAATGAGCAGTTCTTC.

The gene calls are TRBV6-5 and TRBJ2-7, with D maybe TRBD1 (6 bases). V was clipped by 5 bases and J by 3 bases, with 11 bases between them. Germline loops: CDR1 MNHEY, CDR2 SVGAGI. The CDR3 runs to 13 residues. CDR3 residues: CASSGIQGYEQYF. The CDR3, as DNA: TGTGCCAGCAGTGGGATACAGGGCTACGAGCAGTACTTC.

The V gene is TRBV9, the J gene TRBJ2-6; D is perhaps TRBD1 (7 bases). Deletions cut 0 bases from V and 8 bases from J, with 9 bases between. The CDR3 is 14 amino acids. CDR1 is SGDLS, CDR2 YYNGEE, per germline. CDR3 residues: CASSVAGGSNVLTF. The CDR3 bases are TGTGCCAGCAGCGTAGCAGGGGGGTCCAACGTCCTGACTTTC.

The chain carries TRBV19 and TRBJ1-5; 9 bases map to TRBD1. The trim removed 5 bases at V and 11 bases at J, leaving 7 bases unmatched. The CDR3 covers 13 residues. CDR1 and CDR2 from the germline V gene are LNHDA and SQIVND (reference sequence). This CDR3 is CASSGDRAHSQHF. CDR3 DNA: TGTGCCAGTAGTGGGGACAGGGCCCATTCCCAGCATTTT.

CDR3 residues: CASSPPVGQVGETQYF. DNA for the CDR3: TGTGCCAGCAGTCCGCCAGTTGGACAGGTGGGAGAGACCCAGTACTTC. The rearrangement uses TRBV28 and TRBJ2-5; 7 bases fit TRBD1. V trimming: 5 bases; J trimming: 4 bases; junction bases outside the gene matches: 13. The CDR3 contains 16 residues. The germline V gene has CDR1 MDHEN and CDR2 SYDVKM.

The rearrangement links TRBV28 to TRBJ1-5; D perhaps matches TRBD1 (6 bases). The CDR3 has 13 residues. V lost 8 bases, J lost 3 bases, and 11 bases lay in between. CDR1 is MDHEN and CDR2 is SYDVKM in the germline V gene. CDR3 coding DNA: TGTGCCAGCGGCTCAGGGGACAATCAGCCCCAGCATTTT. Its protein is CASGSGDNQPQHF.

A note on this clone: This same CDR3 is encoded by further DNA sequences in the sample. V and J are TRBV5-6 and TRBJ2-7, with 10 bases matching TRBD1. Germline V lookup: CDR1 SGHDT, CDR2 YYEEEE. The CDR3 is 14 residues long. J was trimmed by 2 bases and V by 2 bases; bases with no gene match: 1. The CDR3 sequence is CASSLGQGAYEQYF. CDR3 DNA: TGTGCCAGCAGCTTAGGACAGGGGGCCTACGAGCAGTACTTC.

The chain has TRBV7-9 and TRBJ2-5; the match to TRBD2 covers 12 bases. J lost 7 bases, V lost 3 bases, and 15 bases had no gene match. The CDR3 loop spans 18 amino acids. CDR1 SEHNR and CDR2 FQNEAQ come from the germline V gene (reference sequence). The CDR3 reads CASSFKGLAGNRLVTQYF. The CDR3 nucleotides are TGTGCCAGCAGCTTTAAAGGACTAGCGGGAAACCGATTGGTGACCCAGTACTTC.

The gene calls are TRBV28 and TRBJ1-2, with D possibly being TRBD1 (6 bases). CDR1 and CDR2 (germline): MDHEN, SYDVKM. Trimming cost V 10 bases and J 3 bases, with 12 bases left between them. This CDR3 has 12 residues. CDR3 residues: CATADSYYGYTF. As DNA, the CDR3 is TGTGCCACCGCGGACAGCTACTATGGCTACACCTTC.

The gene calls are TRBV4-1 and TRBJ2-7; 11 bases line up with TRBD2. Germline-derived CDR1 and CDR2 are MGHRA and YSYEKL. The CDR3 runs 18 residues. J lost 5 bases, V lost 1 base, and 13 bases had no gene match. The CDR3 is CASSQGASGRPQRNEQYF. CDR3 bases: TGCGCCAGCAGCCAAGGTGCTAGCGGGAGGCCGCAGAGAAACGAGCAGTACTTC.

The rearrangement joins TRBV4-1 to TRBJ1-1; D is possibly TRBD1 (6 bases). CDR1 and CDR2 from the germline V gene are MGHRA and YSYEKL. V shed 4 bases and J shed 4 bases, with 13 bases lying between them. The CDR3 sequence is 14 residues long. CDR3 protein: CASSPLEGGTEAFF. The CDR3 coding sequence is TGCGCCAGCAGCCCCCTTGAAGGGGGCACTGAAGCTTTCTTT.

The chain carries TRBV5-1 and TRBJ2-5; maybe TRBD2 (6 bases). Trimming stripped 0 bases from V and 5 bases from J, with 14 bases between. Germline values: CDR1 SGHRS, CDR2 YFSETQ. The CDR3 is made up of 15 amino acids. CDR3 region: CASSLGGGSSETQYF. As DNA, the CDR3 is TGCGCCAGCAGCTTGGGTGGAGGGTCGAGCGAGACCCAGTACTTC.

This clone was seen a handful of times. The chain has TRBV4-3 and TRBJ2-1; D uncertain. Germline V gene data show CDR1 as LGHNA and CDR2 as YSLEER. The CDR3 is 17 residues long. The V end was cut by 0 bases, the J end by 0 bases, with 12 bases between. CDR3 loop: CASSQEWSPSSYNEQFF. The DNA of the CDR3 is TGCGCCAGCAGCCAAGAATGGAGCCCGAGCTCCTACAATGAGCAGTTCTTC.

With regard to this clone: The sample carries other DNA sequences with the same CDR3. The chain links TRBV5-1 to TRBJ2-2; D is undetermined. Trimming removed 6 bases from V and 1 base from J, with 16 bases in between. This CDR3 is built from 16 residues. Germline values: CDR1 SGHRS, CDR2 YFSETQ. Here the CDR3 DNA reads TGCGCCAGCACCGCTGACGGTAGAGGGAACACCGGGGAGCTGTTTTTT. Its protein product is CASTADGRGNTGELFF. The variable domain in full, completed from reference TRBV5-1 and TRBJ2-2, reads KAGVTQTPRYLIKTRGQQVTLSCSPISGHRSVSWYQQTPGQGLQFLFEYFSETQRNKGNFPGRFSGRQFSNSRSEMNVSTLELGDSALYLCASTADGRGNTGELFFGEGSRLTVL.

On this clone: A junction end diverges from the germline sequence, so it may reflect a read error. V is TRBV9 and J is TRBJ1-5; 7 bases are shared with TRBD1. The CDR3 spans 15 residues. CDR1 and CDR2 (germline): SGDLS, YYNGEE. For the CDR3, the DNA is TGTGCCAGCAGTGCACAGGGGAATAGCAATCCGCCCCAGCATTTT. The encoded protein is CASSAQGNSNPPQHF.